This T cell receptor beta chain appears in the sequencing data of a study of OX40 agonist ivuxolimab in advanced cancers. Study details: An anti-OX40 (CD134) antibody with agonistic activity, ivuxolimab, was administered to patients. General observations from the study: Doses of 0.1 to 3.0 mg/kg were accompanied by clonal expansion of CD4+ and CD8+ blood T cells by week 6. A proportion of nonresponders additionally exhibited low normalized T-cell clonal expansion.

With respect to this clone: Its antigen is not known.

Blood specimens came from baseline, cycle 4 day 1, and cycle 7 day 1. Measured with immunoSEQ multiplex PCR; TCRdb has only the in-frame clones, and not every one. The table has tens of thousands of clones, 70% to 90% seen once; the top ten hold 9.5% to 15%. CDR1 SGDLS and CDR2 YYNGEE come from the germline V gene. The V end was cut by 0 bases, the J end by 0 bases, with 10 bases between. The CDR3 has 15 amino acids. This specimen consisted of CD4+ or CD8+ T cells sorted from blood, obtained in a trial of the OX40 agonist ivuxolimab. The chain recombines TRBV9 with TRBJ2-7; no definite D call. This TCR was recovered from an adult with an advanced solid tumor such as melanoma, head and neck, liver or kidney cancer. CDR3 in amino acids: CASSVDGRSSYEQYF. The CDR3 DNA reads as TGTGCCAGCAGCGTAGATGGCAGGAGCTCCTACGAGCAGTACTTC.